What follows are 21 T cell receptor beta chains derived from one specimen sequenced in a study of cytotoxic CD8 clonotypes in ibrutinib-treated CLL. Only in-frame clones appear in the TCRdb table, and some are missing; sequencing was by immunoSEQ multiplex PCR. The repertoire holds roughly 42,000 clones, with approximately 70% as singletons. Sequencing was performed on PBMCs, taken after 24 months of ibrutinib treatment. These receptor sequences come from a human donor with chronic lymphocytic leukemia.

This rearrangement joins TRBV7-9 to TRBJ2-7; D perhaps matches TRBD2 (6 bases). Germline CDR1 and CDR2: SEHNR and FQNEAQ (reference sequence). V shed 3 bases and J shed 3 bases, with 9 bases lying between them. The CDR3 extends over 13 amino acids. The CDR3: CASSLGGNYEQYF. The CDR3 DNA reads TGTGCCAGCAGCTTGGGCGGGAACTACGAGCAGTACTTC.

This clone has a handful of counts. The chain combines TRBV6-6 with TRBJ2-7; D remains ambiguous. In germline, CDR1 is MNHNY, CDR2 SVGAGI (reference sequence). The V gene lost 2 bases and the J gene lost 6 bases, with 14 bases spanning the gap. This CDR3 has 14 residues. In DNA form, the CDR3 reads TGTGCCAGCAGTTACGCCCCACGTGGCTCCGAGCAGTACTTC. It yields the protein CASSYAPRGSEQYF.

The chain is built from TRBV5-1 and TRBJ2-1; D unclear. V lost 5 bases, J lost 6 bases, and 12 bases lay in between. The CDR3 has 13 residues. Germline CDR1 reads SGHRS; CDR2 reads YFSETQ. The CDR3 region is CASRTEFGNEQFF. CDR3 in DNA: TGCGCCAGCAGGACGGAGTTTGGCAATGAGCAGTTCTTC.

The J gene is TRBJ2-1, the V gene TRBV13; D gene ambiguous. The CDR3 is made up of 13 amino acids. Germline V gives CDR1 PRHDT, CDR2 FYEKMQ (reference sequence). Trimming cost V 3 bases and J 7 bases, with 10 bases left between them. The DNA of the CDR3 is TGTGCCAGCAGCTTCGCACCACGGAATGAGCAGTTCTTC. Translating gives CASSFAPRNEQFF.

The rearrangement links TRBV28 to TRBJ2-5, with D possibly matching TRBD2 (5 bases). Germline CDR1 and CDR2: MDHEN and SYDVKM. This CDR3 contains 11 residues. Deletions cut 3 bases from V and 14 bases from J, with 13 bases between. Here the CDR3 DNA reads TGTGCCAGCAGTTTTCTGAGCGGAGTCTACTTC. It translates to CASSFLSGVYF. The full variable domain, its missing parts supplied by reference TRBV28 and TRBJ2-5, is DVKVTQSSRYLVKRTGEKVFLECVQDMDHENMFWYRQDPGLGLRLIYFSYDVKMKEKGDIPEGYSVSREKKERFSLILESASTNQTSMYLCASSFLSGVYFGPGTRLLVL.

The V gene is TRBV11-2, the J gene TRBJ2-7, with 11 positions matching TRBD2. The CDR3 has 14 amino acids. V lost 5 bases and J lost 5; bases outside the gene matches: 5. Germline V gene data show CDR1 as SGHAT and CDR2 as FQNNGV. The CDR3 loop is CASSPLAGDHEQYF. The DNA for the CDR3 is TGTGCCAGCAGCCCACTAGCGGGGGACCACGAGCAGTACTTC. Variable domain in full (rest from reference TRBV11-2 and TRBJ2-7): EAGVAQSPRYKIIEKRQSVAFWCNPISGHATLYWYQQILGQGPKLLIQFQNNGVVDDSQLPKDRFSAERLKGVDSTLKIQPAKLEDSAVYLCASSPLAGDHEQYFGPGTRLTVT.

The chain uses TRBV6-1 and TRBJ2-7; 9 bases align to TRBD2. The germline gives CDR1 MNHNS, CDR2 SASEGT. V was clipped by 5 bases and J by 1 base; unmatched bases: 6. This CDR3 is 15 amino acids long. CDR3 coding DNA: TGTGCCAGCAGTACTAGCGGGTTCAGATCCTACGAGCAGTACTTC. Its translation is CASSTSGFRSYEQYF.

The CDR3 nucleotides read TGTGCCAGCGTAAGTCTGAGGGATAGCAATGAGCAGTTCTTC. Its translation: CASVSLRDSNEQFF. The chain joins TRBV21-1 to TRBJ2-1; the D call TRBD2 from the table was never checked on the DNA. TRBV21-1 is noted as a pseudogene. CDR3 length: 14 amino acids.

This clone has just a few counts. V is TRBV6-1 and J is TRBJ2-3; D is unclear. Trimming left V 1 base short and J 2 bases short, with 10 bases between. Germline loops: CDR1 MNHNS, CDR2 SASEGT. CDR3 length: 15 residues. CDR3 sequence (DNA): TGTGCCAGCAGTGAAGAGGGTCATTACACAGATACGCAGTATTTT. It encodes CASSEEGHYTDTQYF.

This clone has a count of ten or more. This chain joins TRBV11-2 and TRBJ1-5, with D unclear. The CDR3 extends over 15 amino acids. V lost 2 bases and J lost 6, with 14 bases in between. Germline V gene sequence: CDR1 SGHAT, CDR2 FQNNGV. The CDR3 DNA reads as TGTGCCAGCAGCTTACTTCATTTAATTGGTCAGCCCCAGCATTTT. It specifies CASSLLHLIGQPQHF.

Details on this clone: Additional DNA sequences in this sample encode the identical CDR3. The V and J genes are TRBV6-1 and TRBJ1-2; TRBD1 matches at 7 bases. This CDR3 spans 14 amino acids. Losses at the gene ends were 1 base for V and 4 bases for J; bases not matched to a gene: 3. CDR1 is MNHNS, CDR2 SASEGT, per germline. CDR3 in amino acids: CASSEEAGGYGYTF. The CDR3 nucleotides read TGTGCCAGCAGTGAAGAAGCAGGGGGCTATGGCTACACCTTC.

The rearrangement joins TRBV5-1 to TRBJ2-7; D could derive from TRBD1 or TRBD2 (5 bases each). The CDR3 totals 13 residues. Looked up from germline, CDR1 is SGHRS and CDR2 is YFSETQ. The germline V and J ends were trimmed by 0 bases and 4 bases, with 8 bases remaining between them. Here the CDR3 DNA reads TGCGCCAGCAGCTTGGGAGGGGTTTACGAGCAGTACTTC. Its protein is CASSLGGVYEQYF.

The chain employs TRBV5-1 and TRBJ1-1; D is unclear. Germline loops: CDR1 SGHRS, CDR2 YFSETQ. The CDR3 length is 15 residues. Deletions cut 0 bases from V and 2 bases from J, with 11 bases between. This CDR3 reads CASSLDGVGNTEAFF. CDR3 DNA: TGCGCCAGCAGCTTGGATGGGGTGGGTAACACTGAAGCTTTCTTT.

The rearrangement links TRBV29-1 to TRBJ2-7; D is undetermined. CDR1 is SQVTM and CDR2 is ANQGSEA in the germline V gene. Trimming left V 1 base short and J 0 bases short, with 7 bases between. This CDR3 is 13 amino acids long. CDR3 sequence (DNA): TGCAGCGTTGAAGCCTCAGACTCCTACGAGCAGTACTTC. It is translated as CSVEASDSYEQYF.

CDR3 DNA sequence: TGTGCCAGCAGTTTACGCTACAGGGGGGATGAAAAACTGTTTTTT. Its protein is CASSLRYRGDEKLFF. The chain couples TRBV28 to TRBJ1-4, with 8 bases aligning to TRBD1. This CDR3 is 15 amino acids long. Trimming took 2 bases from V and 6 from J; bases not matched to a gene: 5. CDR1 MDHEN and CDR2 SYDVKM come from the germline V gene.

This chain joins TRBV7-2 and TRBJ2-7, with a weak D call TRBD2 (7 bases). The CDR3 runs to 14 residues. Trimming took 4 bases from V and 4 from J, leaving 14 bases between them. The germline gives CDR1 SGHTA, CDR2 FQGNSA. The CDR3 sequence: CASSSGAGVYEQYF. DNA for the CDR3: TGTGCCAGCAGCTCAGGGGCGGGAGTTTACGAGCAGTACTTC.

This clone has more than one count but fewer than ten. This chain joins TRBV6-1 and TRBJ1-1; D unresolved. Between the trimmed V and J ends, which lost 3 bases and 4 bases, there was a span of 9 bases. This CDR3 comprises 13 residues. Germline V gene lookup returns CDR1 MNHNS and CDR2 SASEGT. The chain's CDR3 is CASSDRWGTEAFF. CDR3 bases: TGTGCCAGCAGTGATAGGTGGGGCACTGAAGCTTTCTTT.

This clone has only a few counts. J is TRBJ1-2 and V is TRBV30, with D hard to call. The CDR3 contains 11 residues. Between the trimmed V and J ends, which lost 4 bases and 5 bases, there was a span of 8 bases. From germline, CDR1 is GTSNPN and CDR2 SVGIG (reference sequence). The CDR3 nucleotides read TGTGCCTGGACCAGAGAGTATGGCTACACCTTC. Its translation is CAWTREYGYTF.

The gene calls are TRBV5-6 and TRBJ2-7; either TRBD1 or TRBD2 may supply D (5 bases each). CDR1 and CDR2 (germline): SGHDT, YYEEEE. V shed 2 bases and J shed 10 bases, with 16 bases lying between them. The CDR3 runs to 13 residues. The CDR3 DNA sequence: TGTGCCAGCAGCTTTGCCCGTGAGGGGCCCCAGTACTTC. This encodes CASSFAREGPQYF.

The genes are TRBV6-6 and TRBJ2-2; D could derive from TRBD1 or TRBD2 (5 bases each). This CDR3 has 15 amino acids. V dropped 6 bases and J dropped 0 bases, with 11 bases sitting between them. Germline V gene data show CDR1 as MNHNY and CDR2 as SVGAGI (reference sequence). The CDR3 loop is CASRAGTANTGELFF. DNA of the CDR3: TGTGCCAGCAGAGCAGGGACGGCGAACACCGGGGAGCTGTTTTTT.

This chain joins TRBV30 and TRBJ2-2; 9 bases line up with TRBD2. The ends lost 2 bases at V and 3 bases at J; junction bases unmatched: 10. The CDR3 runs 17 residues. Germline CDR1 reads GTSNPN; CDR2 reads SVGIG (reference sequence). This CDR3 is CAWSSVTSGSHTGELFF. The CDR3 nucleotides read TGTGCCTGGAGTTCAGTGACTAGCGGTTCCCACACCGGGGAGCTGTTTTTT.